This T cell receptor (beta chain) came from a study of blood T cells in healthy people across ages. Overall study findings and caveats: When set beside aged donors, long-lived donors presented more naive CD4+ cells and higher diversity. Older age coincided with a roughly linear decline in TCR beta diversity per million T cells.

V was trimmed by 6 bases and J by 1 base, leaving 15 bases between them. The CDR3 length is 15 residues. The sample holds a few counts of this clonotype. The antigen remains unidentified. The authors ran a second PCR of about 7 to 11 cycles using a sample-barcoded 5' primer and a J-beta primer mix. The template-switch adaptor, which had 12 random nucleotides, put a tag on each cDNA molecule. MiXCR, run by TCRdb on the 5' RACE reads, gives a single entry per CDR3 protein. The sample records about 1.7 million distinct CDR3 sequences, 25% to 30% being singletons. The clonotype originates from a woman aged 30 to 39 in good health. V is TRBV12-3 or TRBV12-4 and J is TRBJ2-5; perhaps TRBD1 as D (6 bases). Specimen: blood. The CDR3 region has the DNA TGTGCCAGCAGACTATTAGGGACATCCCAAGAGACCCAGTACTTC. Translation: CASRLLGTSQETQYF.